Below, 19 T cell receptor beta chains from the same sample are listed, as sequenced in a study of cytomegalovirus exposure and HLA in healthy donors. The PCR made use of 60 Vbeta and 13 Jbeta primers. The assay was immunoSEQ multiplex PCR, and TCRdb's table has in-frame clones only and misses some. The sample carries around 50,000 clones, around 80% recorded once. The sequenced material came from PBMCs. Receptor source: a man aged 30 to 45 in good health and CMV-seropositive.

The chain carries TRBV6-1 and TRBJ1-4; TRBD1 matches 7 bases. The V and J ends lost 3 bases and 4 bases, in that order; junction bases with no gene match: 17. CDR3 size: 19 residues. Germline assignment: CDR1 MNHNS and CDR2 SASEGT. The CDR3 sequence is CASSDWLGGRLWDNEKLFF. The CDR3 DNA follows: TGTGCCAGCAGTGACTGGTTAGGGGGCCGCCTTTGGGATAATGAAAAACTGTTTTTT.

This clone was picked up a small number of times. The chain combines TRBV5-1 with TRBJ2-7; D possibly corresponds to TRBD1 (5 bases). V was clipped by 0 bases and J by 3 bases, with 7 bases between them. Looked up from germline, CDR1 is SGHRS and CDR2 is YFSETQ. This CDR3 is 13 amino acids long. This chain's CDR3 is CASSLVTGYEQYF. The CDR3 DNA follows: TGCGCCAGCAGCTTGGTTACAGGCTACGAGCAGTACTTC.

The J gene is TRBJ1-1, the V gene TRBV29-1; no clear D gene. The CDR3 spans 10 residues. Germline V gene sequence: CDR1 SQVTM, CDR2 ANQGSEA. V lost 4 bases, J lost 10 bases, and 10 bases lay in between. The CDR3 DNA follows: TGCAGCGTTGGAGGAAATGCAGCTTTCTTT. Translated, it gives CSVGGNAAFF.

V usage is TRBV7-9 and J usage is TRBJ2-2, with 8 bases identical to TRBD1. The junction had 11 bases not matched to a gene; V was cut back by 0 bases and J by 2 bases. The CDR3 extends over 19 amino acids. Looked up from germline, CDR1 is SEHNR and CDR2 is FQNEAQ (reference sequence). The CDR3 protein is CASSLAGQGPKANTGELFF. CDR3 in DNA: TGTGCCAGCAGCTTAGCCGGACAGGGCCCTAAAGCTAACACCGGGGAGCTGTTTTTT.

This clone was detected a few times. The chain combines TRBV10-1 with TRBJ1-1, with D hard to call. The germline V gene has CDR1 WNHNN and CDR2 SYGVQD (reference sequence). Trimming took off 6 bases at V and 0 bases at J, with 8 bases between the two ends. The CDR3 has 13 residues. CDR3 amino acids: CASRRSLNTEAFF. DNA for the CDR3: TGCGCCAGCAGGCGTTCGTTGAACACTGAAGCTTTCTTT.

V gene TRBV4-1 combines with J gene TRBJ1-2; D remains unclear. CDR1 and CDR2 (germline): MGHRA, YSYEKL. This CDR3 spans 14 amino acids. V lost 1 base and J lost 2, with 8 bases in between. CDR3 in DNA: TGCGCCAGCAGCCAAGCAGGATTCAACTATGGCTACACCTTC. It translates to CASSQAGFNYGYTF.

This clone appeared a few times. This chain uses TRBV10-3 with TRBJ1-1; D is undetermined. Trimming left V 4 bases short and J 1 base short, with 7 bases between. The germline CDR1 and CDR2 sequences are ENHRY and SYGVKD. CDR3 length equals 13 residues. The CDR3 region is CAISGHQNTEAFF. DNA of the CDR3: TGTGCCATCAGTGGACATCAGAACACTGAAGCTTTCTTT.

The V and J genes are TRBV5-4 and TRBJ2-7, with 7 positions matching TRBD2. The V gene end was trimmed by 4 bases and the J gene end by 3 bases; junction bases not matched to a gene: 4. The CDR3 is made up of 13 amino acids. In germline, CDR1 is SGHNT, CDR2 YYREEE (reference sequence). CDR3 sequence reads: CASSRSGDYEQYF. As DNA, the CDR3 is TGTGCCAGCAGCCGGAGCGGGGACTACGAGCAGTACTTC.

This chain uses TRBV5-6 with TRBJ1-5; D may be TRBD1 (5 bases). The germline CDR1 and CDR2 sequences are SGHDT and YYEEEE. This CDR3 has 16 amino acids. The V and J ends lost 1 base and 0 bases respectively, with 11 bases between them. CDR3 nucleotide sequence: TGTGCCAGCAGCTTGTGGGGGGTGTATAGCAATCAGCCCCAGCATTTT. The encoded protein is CASSLWGVYSNQPQHF.

The rearrangement joins TRBV7-7 to TRBJ2-1; 8 positions agree with TRBD2. This CDR3 contains 17 residues. V gave up 6 bases and J gave up 0 bases; unmatched junction bases: 10. Germline CDR1 is SSHAT and CDR2 is FNYEAQ (reference sequence). The CDR3 reads CASSQMGRGGSYNEQFF. The CDR3, as DNA: TGTGCCAGCAGTCAAATGGGACGGGGGGGCTCCTACAATGAGCAGTTCTTC.

The rearrangement joins TRBV18 to TRBJ2-1, with 14 bases that match TRBD2. Germline assignment: CDR1 KGHSH and CDR2 LQKENI. Trimming removed 3 bases from V and 10 bases from J; junction bases left unmatched: 11. CDR3 length: 17 amino acids. The CDR3 region is CASSPVPGLAGDWEQFF. CDR3 nucleotides: TGTGCCAGCTCACCCGTACCGGGACTAGCGGGGGATTGGGAGCAGTTCTTC.

The chain couples TRBV5-6 to TRBJ2-7; D gene uncertain. This CDR3 region has 12 residues. Germline loops: CDR1 SGHDT, CDR2 YYEEEE. V lost 5 bases, J lost 5 bases, and 11 bases lay in between. The CDR3 DNA sequence: TGTGCCAGCAGTTCGACTGTAAACGAGCAGTACTTC. It translates to CASSSTVNEQYF.

This clone was counted only a few times. The chain couples TRBV2 to TRBJ1-1, with D perhaps matching TRBD1 (5 bases). The V end was cut by 11 bases, the J end by 5 bases, with 15 bases between. CDR3 length: 12 residues. Germline V gene sequence: CDR1 SNHLY, CDR2 FYNNEI. DNA of the CDR3: TGTGCCGGAACCAGGGATCGGACTGAAGCTTTCTTT. Amino acids: CAGTRDRTEAFF. Looking up the rest from reference TRBV2 and TRBJ1-1 gives the full variable domain: EPEVTQTPSHQVTQMGQEVILRCVPISNHLYFYWYRQILGQKVEFLVSFYNNEISEKSEIFDDQFSVERPDGSNFTLKIRSTKLEDSAMYFCAGTRDRTEAFFGQGTRLTVV.

Comment on this clone: This CDR3 fails to terminate in the conserved phenylalanine or tryptophan, so it likely reflects a read error. This chain connects TRBV6-5 to TRBJ1-2, with D possibly being TRBD1 (6 bases). Looked up from germline, CDR1 is MNHEY and CDR2 is SVGAGI. Trimming pared 8 bases from V and 3 bases from J, leaving 13 bases between. The CDR3 contains 13 residues. The CDR3 loop reads CASLGTGYYGYTS. In nucleotides, the CDR3 is TGTGCCAGCCTAGGTACAGGGTACTATGGCTACACCTCC.

The chain joins TRBV18 to TRBJ2-7; D remains ambiguous. The CDR3 length is 14 residues. Trimming took off 5 bases at V and 2 bases at J, with 13 bases between the two ends. In germline, CDR1 is KGHSH, CDR2 LQKENI. The CDR3 reads CASSGAQLPYEQYF. CDR3 sequence (DNA): TGTGCCAGCTCAGGCGCACAGCTCCCCTACGAGCAGTACTTC.

The chain carries TRBV7-2 and TRBJ1-5; D might be TRBD1 (5 bases). Germline CDR1 is SGHTA and CDR2 is FQGNSA. CDR3 length: 15 residues. V dropped 0 bases and J dropped 1 base, with 7 bases sitting between them. Here the CDR3 DNA reads TGTGCCAGCAGCTTAGCAGCAGGGAGCAATCAGCCCCAGCATTTT. This translates into CASSLAAGSNQPQHF.

The chain has TRBV6-1 and TRBJ1-4, with D unresolved. V was shortened by 5 bases and J by 7 bases, with 14 bases between the two germline ends. Germline V lookup: CDR1 MNHNS, CDR2 SASEGT. The CDR3 extends over 14 amino acids. CDR3 sequence reads: CASSYEVLGEKLFF. In DNA form, the CDR3 reads TGTGCCAGCAGTTATGAGGTCTTAGGTGAAAAACTGTTTTTT.

This rearrangement joins TRBV5-1 to TRBJ2-7; weak D call: TRBD1 (5 bases). The V end lost 0 bases, the J end lost 3 bases, and 22 bases lay between the germline ends. The CDR3 sequence is 18 residues long. The germline gives CDR1 SGHRS, CDR2 YFSETQ. The CDR3 region has the DNA TGCGCCAGCAGCTTGGCTTCAGGGTCAGGGTCAGGCTTCTACGAGCAGTACTTC. As protein: CASSLASGSGSGFYEQYF.

The CDR3 DNA sequence: TGTGCCAGTCACAGGGACTCTGGAAACACCATATATTTT. Amino acids: CASHRDSGNTIYF. The chain combines TRBV19 with TRBJ1-3; D possibly corresponds to TRBD1 (6 bases). The CDR3 has 13 amino acids. Trimming stripped 8 bases from V and 0 bases from J, with 8 bases between. CDR1 is LNHDA, CDR2 SQIVND, per germline (reference sequence).